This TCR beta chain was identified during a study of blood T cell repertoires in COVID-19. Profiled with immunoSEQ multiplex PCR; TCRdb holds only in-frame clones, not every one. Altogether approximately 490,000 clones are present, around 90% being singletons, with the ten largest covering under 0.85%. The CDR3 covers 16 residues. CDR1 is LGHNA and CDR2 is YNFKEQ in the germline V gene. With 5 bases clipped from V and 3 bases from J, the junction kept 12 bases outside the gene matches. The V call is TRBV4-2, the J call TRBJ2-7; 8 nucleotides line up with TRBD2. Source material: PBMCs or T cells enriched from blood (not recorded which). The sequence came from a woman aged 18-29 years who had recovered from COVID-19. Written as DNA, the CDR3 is TGTGCCAGCAGCTCGAACGGGGGGGCCTTAGTCTACGAGCAGTACTTC. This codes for CASSSNGGALVYEQYF.